This TCR beta chain was obtained from a study of blood T cell repertoires in COVID-19. Study background: T cells, B-cell-depleted T cells, or PBMCs supplied cDNA or gDNA.

Seattle's enrolled individuals joined amid active infection and were then monitored longitudinally. V was cut by 1 base and J by 3 bases, with 15 bases left in between. Germline V gene lookup returns CDR1 MGHRA and CDR2 YSYEKL. The CDR3 totals 16 residues. Per the study methods: It was from reference gene primer amplification that nucleated cell counts were estimated. Using immunoSEQ multiplex PCR, the repertoire was profiled, and TCRdb retains in-frame clones only, with some absent. That table is the source of V, J and clone size, and D and trimming were worked out from the DNA. The sample has a few hundred thousand clones; roughly 80% are singletons.

The rearrangement joins TRBV4-1 to TRBJ1-2; tentative D call: TRBD1 (6 bases). The source material was peripheral blood. This clonotype was sampled from a woman older than 75 with COVID-19, enrolled during active disease. The CDR3 sequence: CASSQVGQSIDYGYTF. Written as DNA, the CDR3 is TGCGCCAGCAGCCAAGTAGGACAGAGTATCGACTATGGCTACACCTTC.